This T cell receptor beta chain appears in the sequencing data of a study of shared clonotypes between healthy human individuals. Study outcomes and limitations: When naive CD4 clonotypes were compared across a few donors, about 5% were shared.

Germline V CDR1 and CDR2: SGHTA, FQGNSA. This CDR3 has 16 residues. Trimming removed 0 bases at V and 3 bases at J, with 15 bases between. Note on this clone: The antigen remains unidentified.

Profiled with immunoSEQ multiplex PCR; TCRdb holds only in-frame clones, not every one. The sample holds about 1.1 million clones, about 80% seen once. This TCR was sampled from a man between 18 and 35 years old in good health. Some clones in this sample may be carry-over from other donors' samples. This sequence joins TRBV7-2 and TRBJ2-7, with D maybe TRBD2 (6 bases). Sequencing was done on a sample of memory CD4+ T cells from PBMCs. Subset described: CD45RA-negative fraction. CDR3 sequence: CASSLAYGGAHYEQYF. The CDR3 DNA follows: TGTGCCAGCAGCTTAGCGTACGGCGGGGCCCACTACGAGCAGTACTTC.